The 11 T cell receptor beta chains in this list originate from one sample, sequenced in a study of T cell repertoires in cytomegalovirus infection. MiXCR, applied by TCRdb to the reads, yields one record per CDR3 protein. Counted here are just over 300,000 distinct CDR3 sequences, around a sixth occurring once; the ten biggest clones make up 12%. The source material was PBMCs. Receptor source: a human donor in good health (CMV status not recorded). Some clones in this sample may be carry-over from other donors' samples.

This clonotype turned up a few times. The rearrangement joins TRBV7-2 to TRBJ1-6; TRBD1 is a possible D gene (6 bases). This CDR3 region has 19 residues. Per the germline V gene, CDR1 is SGHTA and CDR2 is FQGNSA. The V end lost 1 base, the J end lost 7 bases, and 23 bases lay between the germline ends. CDR3 nucleotide sequence: TGTGCCAGCAGCTTAGTGGCGGCGCAGGGGCCTTCACACAATTCACCCCTCCACTTT. It encodes CASSLVAAQGPSHNSPLHF.

In this sample, this clonotype turned up many times. J is TRBJ1-1 and V is TRBV10-3; D is undetermined. Germline V CDR1 and CDR2: ENHRY, SYGVKD. The CDR3 runs to 15 residues. Trimming took off 2 bases at V and 4 bases at J, with 14 bases between the two ends. The CDR3 sequence is CAISERVPVGTEAFF. CDR3 DNA: TGTGCCATCAGTGAGAGGGTGCCAGTGGGCACTGAAGCTTTCTTT.

CDR3 protein: CASRPELGTDTQYF. In nucleotides, the CDR3 is TGCGCCAGCAGGCCCGAGTTGGGCACAGATACGCAGTATTTT. V and J are TRBV5-1 and TRBJ2-3; D is uncertain. The CDR3 is made up of 14 amino acids. Trimming took 5 bases from V and 1 from J, leaving 11 bases between them. The V gene's germline CDR1 is SGHRS and CDR2 YFSETQ.

CDR3 coding DNA: TGTGCCAGCAGTTTACGCTCAGGATGGGGGGAGCTGTTTTTT. Protein: CASSLRSGWGELFF. The rearrangement links TRBV12-3 or TRBV12-4 to TRBJ2-2, with unresolved D. The CDR3 is made up of 14 amino acids. V lost 2 bases and J 8 bases, leaving 12 bases between the germline ends.

This clonotype appeared a few times. The chain is built from TRBV12-3 or TRBV12-4 and TRBJ2-1, with 9 nucleotides matching TRBD2. Trimming at V came to 5 bases and at J to 6 bases, leaving 5 bases not matched to a gene. The CDR3 totals 14 residues. The CDR3 nucleotides read TGTGCCAGCAGTGCGGGAGGGTCGGGCAATGAGCAGTTCTTC. It codes for CASSAGGSGNEQFF.

This clonotype was seen at least ten times. Sequence at one end of the junction differs from germline and may be a read error. The chain carries TRBV7-6 and TRBJ2-5; D possibly matches TRBD1 or TRBD2 (5 bases each). The CDR3 has 12 residues. Germline CDR1 is SGHVS and CDR2 is FNYEAQ. The CDR3 DNA sequence: TGTGCTAGCAGCCCTGCCAGGGACCCCCAGTACTTC. It is translated as CASSPARDPQYF.

This clonotype was detected ten times or more. The chain links TRBV9 to TRBJ2-3; D is ambiguous. The CDR3 extends over 16 amino acids. V was shortened by 0 bases and J by 1 base, with 12 bases between the two germline ends. Germline V gene data show CDR1 as SGDLS and CDR2 as YYNGEE. In nucleotides, the CDR3 is TGTGCCAGCAGCGTAGTTGGGCCAGGCGGCACAGATACGCAGTATTTT. Amino acids: CASSVVGPGGTDTQYF. Combining the CDR3 with reference TRBV9 and TRBJ2-3 gives the whole variable domain DSGVTQTPKHLITATGQRVTLRCSPRSGDLSVYWYQQSLDQGLQFLIQYYNGEERAKGNILERFSAQQFPDLHSELNLSSLELGDSALYFCASSVVGPGGTDTQYFGPGTRLTVL.

As for this clonotype: Likely a read error: the CDR3 ends without its conserved phenylalanine or tryptophan. The chain is built from TRBV7-9 and TRBJ1-4, with D perhaps matching TRBD1 (6 bases). The V end was cut by 0 bases, the J end by 7 bases, with 9 bases between. Germline V gives CDR1 SEHNR, CDR2 FQNEAQ (reference sequence). CDR3 length: 14 amino acids. CDR3 DNA: TGTGCCAGCAGCTTAGCACAGGGCGCTGAAAAACTGTTTTCT. Translated: CASSLAQGAEKLFS.

The chain combines TRBV28 with TRBJ2-7; 10 bases agree with TRBD1. The germline V gene has CDR1 MDHEN and CDR2 SYDVKM. The CDR3 is made up of 14 amino acids. V trimming: 3 bases; J trimming: 2 bases; junction bases outside the gene matches: 1. In DNA, the CDR3 is TGTGCCAGCAGTTTTGGGACAGGGGCCTACGAGCAGTACTTC. This sequence encodes CASSFGTGAYEQYF. Using reference TRBV28 and TRBJ2-7 for the parts outside the CDR3, the full variable domain is DVKVTQSSRYLVKRTGEKVFLECVQDMDHENMFWYRQDPGLGLRLIYFSYDVKMKEKGDIPEGYSVSREKKERFSLILESASTNQTSMYLCASSFGTGAYEQYFGPGTRLTVT.

This clonotype occurred many times. The V and J genes are TRBV6-1 and TRBJ1-6, with 9 positions matching TRBD1. The trim removed 5 bases at V and 8 bases at J, leaving 1 base unmatched. Germline values: CDR1 MNHNS, CDR2 SASEGT. This CDR3 has 13 amino acids. The CDR3 DNA reads as TGTGCCAGCAGTCGGGACAGGGATTCACCCCTCCACTTT. The encoded protein is CASSRDRDSPLHF.

V and J are TRBV4-1 and TRBJ1-1; TRBD1 might be the D (5 bases). This CDR3 contains 14 residues. The V and J ends lost 2 bases and 1 base respectively, with 8 bases between them. The germline V gene has CDR1 MGHRA and CDR2 YSYEKL. The CDR3 DNA reads TGCGCCAGCAGCCAACAGGGATGGAACACTGAAGCTTTCTTT. Amino acids: CASSQQGWNTEAFF.